Presented here are 6 T cell receptor beta chains from one specimen sequenced in a study of tumor and adjacent non-tumor tissue in lung cancer. The library came from three nested PCR rounds adapted from ARM-PCR protocols. A single record per CDR3 protein comes from TCRdb applying MiXCR to the multiplex PCR reads. This table has more than 95,000 distinct CDR3 sequences, 66% appearing once. This sample's RNA came from whole unsorted tissue. The sequenced sample was lung tumor tissue. Receptors were obtained from a young man with non-small cell lung cancer.

This clonotype was counted many times. The rearrangement joins TRBV6-5 to TRBJ1-5; 8 nucleotides align to TRBD1. The germline V gene encodes CDR1 MNHEY and CDR2 SVGAGI. Losses at the gene ends were 4 bases for V and 4 bases for J; bases not matched to a gene: 9. The CDR3 is made up of 16 amino acids. The CDR3 nucleotides read TGTGCCAGCAGTTTATCCGGGACAGGAGTGAATCAGCCCCAGCATTTT. This translates into CASSLSGTGVNQPQHF.

Turning to this clonotype: Compared with germline, one end of the junction differs, possibly owing to a read error. The DNA of the CDR3 is TGCGCCAGCAGTTTGGGAGCTACGCAGTATTTT. It is translated as CASSLGATQYF. The chain has TRBV12-3 or TRBV12-4 and TRBJ2-3, with a weak D call TRBD2 (5 bases). This CDR3 is 11 amino acids long.

On this clonotype itself: A much more abundant neighbour one base away suggests this may be a read error. The chain uses TRBV29-1 and TRBJ1-1; TRBD1 might be the D (6 bases). This CDR3 comprises 14 residues. Germline values: CDR1 SQVTM, CDR2 ANQGSEA. The DNA for the CDR3 is TGCAGCGTCAGAATGGACAGACGGAACACTGGAGCTTTCTTT. Translated, it gives CSVRMDRRNTGAFF.

Regarding this clonotype: At one of its ends the junction is not consistent with the germline gene, which may arise from a read error. The CDR3 nucleotides read TGTACCAGCAGTTTAAGGGCCCCATCGGGAAACACCATATATTTT. It specifies CTSSLRAPSGNTIYF. The chain joins TRBV12-3 or TRBV12-4 to TRBJ1-3; D not certain. The CDR3 length is 15 residues.

This clonotype was observed a few times. The rearrangement links TRBV6-5 to TRBJ1-6; D gene ambiguous. CDR1 and CDR2 from the germline V gene are MNHEY and SVGAGI. CDR3 length: 12 residues. V gave up 11 bases and J gave up 7 bases, with 12 bases separating them. In nucleotides, the CDR3 is TGTGCCGGCAATGGAGGCAATTCACCCCTCCACTTT. This encodes CAGNGGNSPLHF.

A remark on this clonotype: Given a much more abundant clone one base away, this may be a read error. The chain uses TRBV28 and TRBJ2-3; 8 bases line up with TRBD2. Germline assignment: CDR1 MDHEN and CDR2 SYDVKM. The CDR3 consists of 17 residues. The CDR3 spells CASSLSVGLADTDAQYF. The CDR3 bases are TGTGCCAGCAGTTTATCTGTCGGACTAGCAGATACAGATGCGCAGTATTTT.